A selection of T cell receptor beta chains follows, all from one sample in a study of blood T cell repertoires in COVID-19. Here immunoSEQ multiplex PCR was the method, and the copy in TCRdb shows in-frame clones only, minus some. Of over 110,000 clones listed, 75% to 90% were seen once; the top ten hold about 4%. The sample comprised peripheral blood. The receptors come from a man between 65 and 85 years old who had recovered from COVID-19. Both conserved end residues are part of each CDR3. The D gene is left open where the match is weak. Rows give clone size only sometimes, using once, few, many, or a class for an expanded clone.

size: -
V: TRBV3-1/TRBV3-2
J: TRBJ1-4
D: TRBD1
CDR3: CASSPGTGEKLFF
DNA: TGTGCCAGCAGCCCAGGGACAGGGGAAAAACTGTTTTTT

size: -
V: TRBV5-1
J: TRBJ1-1
D: TRBD1
CDR3: CASSLEDRVGTREAFF
DNA: TGCGCCAGCAGCTTGGAGGACAGGGTGGGTACGCGAGAAGCTTTCTTT

size: -
V: TRBV5-1
J: TRBJ2-7
D: TRBD2
CDR3: CASSPTAGGYEQYF
DNA: TGCGCCAGCAGCCCCACCGCGGGAGGCTACGAGCAGTACTTC

size: few
V: TRBV2
J: TRBJ1-5
D: -
CDR3: CASSEEQRNQPQHF
DNA: TGTGCCAGCAGTGAAGAACAGCGCAATCAGCCCCAGCATTTT

size: -
V: TRBV27
J: TRBJ2-1
D: -
CDR3: CASSFGLPVDNEQFF
DNA: TGTGCCAGCAGTTTTGGACTACCTGTCGACAATGAGCAGTTCTTC

size: -
V: TRBV30
J: TRBJ2-7
D: -
CDR3: CAWSPFSLGEQYF
DNA: TGTGCCTGGAGCCCCTTTAGCCTTGGGGAGCAGTACTTC

size: -
V: TRBV21-1
J: TRBJ1-2
D: -
CDR3: CASSKAVARNYGYTF
DNA: TGTGCCAGCAGCAAAGCTGTCGCACGGAACTATGGCTACACCTTC

size: -
V: TRBV12-3/TRBV12-4
J: TRBJ2-3
D: -
CDR3: CASSPRGDTQYF
DNA: TGTGCCAGCAGTCCGCGGGGAGATACGCAGTATTTT

size: -
V: TRBV19
J: TRBJ1-1
D: -
CDR3: CASIPRGNTEAFF
DNA: TGTGCCAGTATTCCCCGGGGAAACACTGAAGCTTTCTTT

size: -
V: TRBV5-1
J: TRBJ2-2
D: TRBD2
CDR3: CASSLALAGPTGELFF
DNA: TGCGCCAGCAGCTTGGCCCTAGCGGGACCCACCGGGGAGCTGTTTTTT

size: -
V: TRBV5-1
J: TRBJ2-7
D: -
CDR3: CASSWRARGDGEQYF
DNA: TGCGCCAGCAGCTGGAGAGCCAGGGGAGATGGCGAGCAGTACTTC

size: -
V: TRBV3-1/TRBV3-2
J: TRBJ2-5
D: TRBD2
CDR3: CASSQAPGVSGGETQYF
DNA: TGTGCCAGCAGCCAAGCCCCAGGAGTTAGCGGGGGTGAGACCCAGTACTTC

size: -
V: TRBV28
J: TRBJ1-5
D: -
CDR3: CASSLFVLSTNQPQHF
DNA: TGTGCCAGCAGTTTATTCGTCCTGAGTACTAATCAGCCCCAGCATTTT

size: -
V: TRBV3-1/TRBV3-2
J: TRBJ1-2
D: -
CDR3: CASSQFGGYTF
DNA: TGTGCCAGCAGCCAATTCGGGGGCTACACCTTC

size: -
V: TRBV29-1
J: TRBJ2-1
D: TRBD2
CDR3: CSVEWLAEHNEQFF
DNA: TGCAGCGTTGAATGGCTAGCGGAACACAATGAGCAGTTCTTC

size: -
V: TRBV2
J: TRBJ1-6
D: TRBD1
CDR3: CASSRQGESPLHF
DNA: TGTGCCAGCAGCAGACAGGGGGAATCACCCCTCCACTTT

size: -
V: TRBV7-9
J: TRBJ1-4
D: -
CDR3: CASSPDRLNEKLFF
DNA: TGTGCCAGCAGCCCGGACAGACTTAATGAAAAACTGTTTTTT

size: -
V: TRBV5-1
J: TRBJ2-3
D: -
CDR3: CASSFKDTQYF
DNA: TGCGCCAGCAGCTTTAAAGATACGCAGTATTTT

size: -
V: TRBV5-1
J: TRBJ1-1
D: TRBD1
CDR3: CASSLEAGGSTEAFF
DNA: TGCGCCAGCAGCTTGGAGGCAGGGGGAAGCACTGAAGCTTTCTTT

size: -
V: TRBV30
J: TRBJ1-1
D: -
CDR3: CAWSVLSGLYTEAFF
DNA: TGTGCCTGGAGTGTACTTTCAGGCCTATACACTGAAGCTTTCTTT

size: -
V: TRBV5-1
J: TRBJ2-7
D: -
CDR3: CASSLMPDEGAEQYF
DNA: TGCGCCAGCAGCTTGATGCCCGACGAAGGGGCCGAGCAGTACTTC

size: -
V: TRBV5-1
J: TRBJ1-4
D: -
CDR3: CASRSEGYEKLFF
DNA: TGCGCCAGCCGTTCGGAGGGTTATGAAAAACTGTTTTTT

size: many
V: TRBV12-5
J: TRBJ2-5
D: -
CDR3: CASGRTAVETQYF
DNA: TGTGCTAGTGGTCGGACAGCAGTAGAGACCCAGTACTTC

size: -
V: TRBV11-2
J: TRBJ2-7
D: TRBD2
CDR3: CASSLDLTSGRTYEQYF
DNA: TGTGCCAGCAGCTTAGATTTGACTAGCGGGAGAACGTACGAGCAGTACTTC

size: -
V: TRBV2
J: TRBJ2-3
D: TRBD2
CDR3: CAGRGGTTGTDTQYF
DNA: TGTGCCGGTCGAGGTGGGACTACAGGCACAGATACGCAGTATTTT

size: -
V: TRBV27
J: TRBJ2-1
D: -
CDR3: CASRTRLARNNEQFF
DNA: TGTGCCAGCAGAACGCGTCTAGCGAGAAACAATGAGCAGTTCTTC

size: -
V: TRBV7-2
J: TRBJ2-1
D: TRBD2
CDR3: CASSLMAGTSGRGNEQFF
DNA: TGTGCCAGCAGCTTAATGGCCGGGACTAGCGGGAGGGGTAATGAGCAGTTCTTC

size: -
V: TRBV27
J: TRBJ2-1
D: -
CDR3: CASSSGTYNEQFF
DNA: TGTGCCAGCAGTTCCGGGACATACAATGAGCAGTTCTTC

size: -
V: TRBV7-2
J: TRBJ2-1
D: -
CDR3: CASSLDGGSSYNEQFF
DNA: TGTGCCAGCAGCCTAGATGGGGGGAGCTCCTACAATGAGCAGTTCTTC

size: -
V: TRBV5-6
J: TRBJ2-2
D: TRBD2
CDR3: CASSWGLAEDTGELFF
DNA: TGTGCCAGCAGCTGGGGACTAGCGGAGGACACCGGGGAGCTGTTTTTT

size: -
V: TRBV5-4
J: TRBJ2-1
D: -
CDR3: CASSLIGTREFF
DNA: TGTGCCAGCAGCTTAATCGGGACTCGTGAGTTCTTC

size: -
V: TRBV28
J: TRBJ1-5
D: -
CDR3: CASSSPGSSQPQHF
DNA: TGTGCCAGCAGTTCTCCAGGGTCAAGTCAGCCCCAGCATTTT

size: few
V: TRBV5-4
J: TRBJ2-5
D: -
CDR3: CASRSGSRGTQYF
DNA: TGTGCCAGCAGATCCGGTTCGCGGGGGACCCAGTACTTC

size: -
V: TRBV3-1/TRBV3-2
J: TRBJ1-2
D: -
CDR3: CASSQEQQGYGYTF
DNA: TGTGCCAGCAGCCAAGAACAACAGGGCTATGGCTACACCTTC

size: -
V: TRBV20-1
J: TRBJ2-5
D: -
CDR3: CSAPLQTQYF
DNA: TGCAGTGCTCCCCTCCAGACCCAGTACTTC

size: -
V: TRBV7-8
J: TRBJ2-5
D: TRBD2
CDR3: CASSLAGGSQETQYF
DNA: TGTGCCAGCAGCTTAGCGGGGGGGAGTCAAGAGACCCAGTACTTC

size: -
V: TRBV2
J: TRBJ1-5
D: -
CDR3: CASRYTEKPNQPQHF
DNA: TGTGCCAGCAGATATACAGAAAAGCCTAATCAGCCCCAGCATTTT

size: -
V: TRBV28
J: TRBJ2-1
D: -
CDR3: CASIMTEGNEQFF
DNA: TGTGCCAGCATCATGACGGAGGGCAATGAGCAGTTCTTC

size: few
V: TRBV30
J: TRBJ2-7
D: -
CDR3: CAWSRTSTEQYF
DNA: TGTGCCTGGAGTCGTACTAGTACCGAGCAGTACTTC

size: -
V: TRBV6-2/TRBV6-3
J: TRBJ2-2
D: TRBD1
CDR3: CASSYSIFGDRGKSNTGELFF
DNA: TGTGCCAGCAGTTACTCGATTTTCGGGGACAGGGGAAAATCGAACACCGGGGAGCTGTTTTTT

size: once
V: TRBV11-2
J: TRBJ2-3
D: TRBD1
CDR3: CASSLRGLNTDTQYF
DNA: TGTGCCAGCAGCTTAAGGGGGCTGAACACAGATACGCAGTATTTT

size: -
V: TRBV20-1
J: TRBJ2-7
D: TRBD1
CDR3: CSASRDRVSGEQYF
DNA: TGCAGTGCTAGTAGGGACAGGGTGTCAGGGGAGCAGTACTTC

size: -
V: TRBV5-6
J: TRBJ2-5
D: TRBD1
CDR3: CASSYSRQGARETQYF
DNA: TGTGCCAGCAGCTATAGCCGACAGGGGGCACGGGAGACCCAGTACTTC

size: -
V: TRBV6-4
J: TRBJ2-1
D: TRBD2
CDR3: CASRRTSASYNEQFF
DNA: TGTGCCAGCAGAAGGACTAGCGCTTCCTACAATGAGCAGTTCTTC

size: -
V: TRBV19
J: TRBJ2-1
D: -
CDR3: CASRDRLSYNEQFF
DNA: TGTGCCAGTAGAGACAGGTTATCTTACAATGAGCAGTTCTTC

size: few
V: TRBV7-8
J: TRBJ1-1
D: -
CDR3: CASSWVKTVDLTWSEAFF
DNA: TGTGCCAGCAGTTGGGTTAAGACAGTAGATTTGACGTGGTCTGAAGCTTTCTTT

size: few
V: TRBV21-1
J: TRBJ2-5
D: -
CDR3: CASSSRLAGVRETQYF
DNA: TGTGCCAGCAGCTCTCGACTAGCGGGAGTCAGGGAGACCCAGTACTTC

size: -
V: TRBV18
J: TRBJ2-7
D: -
CDR3: CASSPMGTGYEQYF
DNA: TGTGCCAGCTCACCAATGGGAACAGGCTACGAGCAGTACTTC

size: -
V: TRBV6-1
J: TRBJ1-2
D: TRBD1
CDR3: CASSEQGRGAYGYTF
DNA: TGTGCCAGCAGTGAACAAGGCAGGGGGGCCTATGGCTACACCTTC

size: -
V: TRBV7-9
J: TRBJ2-1
D: -
CDR3: CASFLYNEQFF
DNA: TGTGCCAGTTTCTTATACAATGAGCAGTTCTTC

size: -
V: TRBV6-6
J: TRBJ2-7
D: TRBD1
CDR3: CASTNQGVSYEQYF
DNA: TGTGCCAGCACCAATCAGGGGGTCTCCTACGAGCAGTACTTC

size: -
V: TRBV6-2/TRBV6-3
J: TRBJ1-4
D: -
CDR3: CASSRGKTTTNEKLFF
DNA: TGTGCCAGCAGTAGGGGGAAGACAACAACTAATGAAAAACTGTTTTTT

size: -
V: TRBV19
J: TRBJ1-4
D: -
CDR3: CASSPGDALGEKLFF
DNA: TGTGCCAGTAGTCCTGGCGATGCCCTCGGGGAAAAACTGTTTTTT

size: -
V: TRBV20-1
J: TRBJ1-4
D: -
CDR3: CSASTLGQINEKLFF
DNA: TGCAGTGCTAGTACCCTCGGACAGATTAATGAAAAACTGTTTTTT

size: -
V: TRBV12-3/TRBV12-4
J: TRBJ1-4
D: TRBD1
CDR3: CASSGTGPGRLFF
DNA: TGTGCCAGCAGTGGGACAGGGCCGGGGAGACTGTTTTTT

size: -
V: TRBV29-1
J: TRBJ1-1
D: -
CDR3: CSVDSQGNTEAFF
DNA: TGCAGCGTTGACTCACAGGGGAACACTGAAGCTTTCTTT

size: -
V: TRBV5-1
J: TRBJ2-5
D: -
CDR3: CASSLAGGLGETQYF
DNA: TGCGCCAGCAGCTTGGCCGGCGGCTTGGGAGAGACCCAGTACTTC

size: -
V: TRBV10-3
J: TRBJ2-7
D: TRBD2
CDR3: CAISGGEREGRLNEQYF
DNA: TGTGCCATCAGTGGAGGGGAGCGGGAGGGCCGCCTTAACGAGCAGTACTTC

size: -
V: TRBV3-1/TRBV3-2
J: TRBJ2-5
D: -
CDR3: CASSQDPGEQETQYF
DNA: TGTGCCAGCAGCCAAGACCCGGGAGAACAAGAGACCCAGTACTTC